This is a list of T cell receptor beta chains from one sample in a study of T cell responses to AZD1222 COVID-19 vaccine. Repertoires were generated with immunoSEQ multiplex PCR, while TCRdb's copy carries only in-frame clones and drops some. The table shows some 110,000 clones, with about 86% occurring only once. Sequencing was performed on peripheral blood, taken on day 0 of AZD1222 vaccination. Receptors were obtained from an adult in good health. The CDR3 runs from the conserved cysteine through the conserved F or W. Each record gives: clone size, J gene, V gene, CDR3 protein. Clone sizes are given selectively: once, few, many, or a class where the clone is expanded.

once,TRBJ1-6,TRBV3-1/TRBV3-2,CASSVSPNSPLHF
once,TRBJ1-4,TRBV7-2,CASSFQGGNEKLFF
.,TRBJ1-1,TRBV10-3,CAISRAANTEAFF
.,TRBJ2-7,TRBV3-1/TRBV3-2,CASSQEPRGYEQYF
few,TRBJ2-3,TRBV7-2,CASSLGPDTDTQYF
.,TRBJ2-7,TRBV2,CASSGGRVSAYEQYF
.,TRBJ2-7,TRBV19,CASSRDRGQSEQYF
.,TRBJ1-1,TRBV2,CASSVQGYTEAFF
.,TRBJ2-3,TRBV15,CATSALAGGTDTQYF
.,TRBJ2-5,TRBV19,CASSIRQGRIETQYF
.,TRBJ2-1,TRBV9,CASSVIGLVSYNEQFF
.,TRBJ2-5,TRBV7-2,CASSLGGAAGGWETQYF
once,TRBJ2-5,TRBV11-2,CASGERRETQYF
.,TRBJ1-2,TRBV10-1,CASIPRERAPYGYTF
.,TRBJ1-2,TRBV3-1/TRBV3-2,CASSQGRWGVNYGYTF
.,TRBJ2-7,TRBV7-9,CASSLRTDSYEQYF
.,TRBJ1-4,TRBV15,CATSPRTGGVTNEKLFF
.,TRBJ1-5,TRBV28,CASSLGGGGRSQPQHF
.,TRBJ2-7,TRBV28,CASSAGSDEQYF
.,TRBJ1-5,TRBV24-1,CATSDWLRRQGCNQPQHF
.,TRBJ1-2,TRBV30,CAWSPGYGYTF
.,TRBJ2-1,TRBV7-6,CASSSPKGGGFYNEQFF
.,TRBJ2-1,TRBV6-5,CASSIRDRAFPFF
.,TRBJ1-2,TRBV12-3/TRBV12-4,CASRDQGGVSYTF
.,TRBJ1-1,TRBV5-8,CASSLSGRMDTEAFF